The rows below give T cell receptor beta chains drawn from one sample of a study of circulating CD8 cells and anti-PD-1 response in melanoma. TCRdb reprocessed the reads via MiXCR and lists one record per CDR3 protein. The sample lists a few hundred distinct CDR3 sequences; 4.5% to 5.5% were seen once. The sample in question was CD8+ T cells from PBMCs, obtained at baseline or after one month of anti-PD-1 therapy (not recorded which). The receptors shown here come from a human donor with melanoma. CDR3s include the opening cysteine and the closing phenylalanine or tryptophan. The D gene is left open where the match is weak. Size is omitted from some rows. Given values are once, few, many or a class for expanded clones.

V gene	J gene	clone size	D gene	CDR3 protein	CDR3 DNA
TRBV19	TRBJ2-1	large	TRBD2	CASSGTGTRILNEQFF	TGTGCCAGTAGTGGCACCGGGACTAGAATTCTGAATGAGCAGTTCTTC
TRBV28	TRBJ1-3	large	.	CASSFDTASGNTIYF	TGTGCCAGCAGTTTTGACACCGCGTCTGGAAACACCATATATTTT
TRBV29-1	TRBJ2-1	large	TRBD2	CSVDGLAGANEQFF	TGCAGCGTAGACGGACTAGCGGGTGCTAATGAGCAGTTCTTC
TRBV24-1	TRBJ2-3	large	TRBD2	CATSDPTSGSGTDTQYF	TGTGCCACCAGTGATCCTACTAGCGGGAGCGGGACAGATACGCAGTATTTT
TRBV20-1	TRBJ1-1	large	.	CSARDRAFF	TGCAGTGCTAGAGACAGGGCTTTCTTT
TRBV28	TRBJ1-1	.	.	CASSLVGGATEAFF	TGTGCCAGCAGTTTAGTCGGCGGAGCCACTGAAGCTTTCTTT
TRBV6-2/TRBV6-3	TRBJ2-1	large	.	CASSISGNSYNEQFF	TGTGCCAGCAGTATTAGCGGAAACTCCTACAATGAGCAGTTCTTC
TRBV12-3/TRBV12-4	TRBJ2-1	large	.	CASTPGLPSSYNEQFF	TGTGCCAGCACCCCGGGACTGCCAAGCTCCTACAATGAGCAGTTCTTC
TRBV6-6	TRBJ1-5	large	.	CASSLQGTQPQHF	TGTGCCAGCAGTCTACAGGGAACTCAGCCCCAGCATTTT
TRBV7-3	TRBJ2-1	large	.	CASSLNGGAYYNEQFF	TGTGCCAGCAGCTTAAACGGGGGAGCTTACTACAATGAGCAGTTCTTC
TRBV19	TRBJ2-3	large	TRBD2	CASSTGLAGGALSTDTQYF	TGTGCCAGTAGTACGGGACTAGCGGGGGGAGCTCTTAGCACAGATACGCAGTATTTT
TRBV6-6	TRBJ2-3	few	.	CAGSLGARDTQYF	TGTGCCGGCAGCCTGGGGGCGCGGGATACGCAGTATTTT
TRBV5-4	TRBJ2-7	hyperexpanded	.	CASSLVGKPPYEQYF	TGTGCCAGCAGCTTGGTGGGGAAACCACCCTACGAGCAGTACTTC
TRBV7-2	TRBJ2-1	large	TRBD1	CASSPGQSNYNEQFF	TGTGCCAGCAGCCCGGGACAGAGTAACTACAATGAGCAGTTCTTC
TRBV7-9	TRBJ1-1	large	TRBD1	CASSSNRGGNTEAFF	TGTGCCAGCAGCTCTAACAGGGGGGGTAACACTGAAGCTTTCTTT
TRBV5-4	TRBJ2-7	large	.	CASSPGTGAYEQYF	TGTGCCAGCAGCCCCGGGACGGGAGCCTACGAGCAGTACTTC
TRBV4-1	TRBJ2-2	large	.	CASSLQGNTGELFF	TGCGCCAGCAGCCTACAGGGGAACACCGGGGAGCTGTTTTTT
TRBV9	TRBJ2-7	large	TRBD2	CASSVGLAGPPSYEQYF	TGTGCCAGCAGCGTAGGTCTAGCGGGTCCCCCTTCCTACGAGCAGTACTTC
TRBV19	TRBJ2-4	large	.	CASSIGTAKNIQYF	TGTGCCAGTAGTATAGGTACAGCCAAAAACATTCAGTACTTC
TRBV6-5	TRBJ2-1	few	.	CASSYSSSHNEQFF	TGTGCCAGCAGTTACTCGAGTTCCCACAATGAGCAGTTCTTC
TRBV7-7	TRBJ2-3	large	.	CASSLAPGDQDTQYF	TGTGCTAGCAGCTTAGCCCCAGGCGATCAGGATACGCAGTATTTT
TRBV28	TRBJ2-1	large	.	CASSLRDGINNEQFF	TGTGCCAGCAGTTTGAGGGACGGAATCAACAATGAGCAGTTCTTC
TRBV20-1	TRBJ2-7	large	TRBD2	CSARDSGKATDSYEQYF	TGCAGTGCTAGAGATAGCGGGAAAGCAACCGACTCCTACGAGCAGTACTTC
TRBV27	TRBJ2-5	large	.	CASSFLGYQETQYF	TGTGCCAGCAGTTTTCTCGGGTACCAAGAGACCCAGTACTTC
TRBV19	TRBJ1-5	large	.	CASSLWDTNQPQHF	TGTGCCAGTAGTCTATGGGACACCAATCAGCCCCAGCATTTT
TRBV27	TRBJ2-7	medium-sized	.	CASSPLGRPDEQYF	TGTGCCAGCAGCCCCCTCGGTCGCCCTGACGAGCAGTACTTC
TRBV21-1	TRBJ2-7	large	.	CASKSPGPFNPKQYF	TGTGCCAGCAAATCACCGGGACCGTTCAACCCTAAGCAGTACTTC
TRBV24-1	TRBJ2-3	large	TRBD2	CATSDTGDASGKVTDTQYF	TGTGCCACCAGTGATACGGGGGACGCTAGCGGGAAGGTCACAGATACGCAGTATTTT
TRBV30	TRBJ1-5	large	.	CAWRTARNQPQHF	TGTGCCTGGAGGACAGCCCGGAATCAGCCCCAGCATTTT
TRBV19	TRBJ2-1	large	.	CASSILDGSEQFF	TGTGCCAGTAGTATTTTAGATGGGAGTGAGCAGTTCTTC
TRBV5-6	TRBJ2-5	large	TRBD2	CASSFLAALQETQYF	TGTGCCAGCAGCTTCCTAGCGGCGCTCCAAGAGACCCAGTACTTC
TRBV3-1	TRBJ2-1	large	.	CASSHPDRRSYNEQFF	TGTGCCAGCAGCCATCCCGACAGGAGATCCTACAATGAGCAGTTCTTC
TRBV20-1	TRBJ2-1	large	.	CSARLYNEQFF	TGCAGTGCTAGACTTTACAATGAGCAGTTCTTC
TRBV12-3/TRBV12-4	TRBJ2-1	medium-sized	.	CASSLGLFNEQFF	TGTGCCAGCAGTTTAGGACTCTTTAATGAGCAGTTCTTC
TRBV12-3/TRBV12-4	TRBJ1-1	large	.	CASSFGSGNTEAFF	TGTGCCAGCAGTTTTGGGAGCGGAAACACTGAAGCTTTCTTT